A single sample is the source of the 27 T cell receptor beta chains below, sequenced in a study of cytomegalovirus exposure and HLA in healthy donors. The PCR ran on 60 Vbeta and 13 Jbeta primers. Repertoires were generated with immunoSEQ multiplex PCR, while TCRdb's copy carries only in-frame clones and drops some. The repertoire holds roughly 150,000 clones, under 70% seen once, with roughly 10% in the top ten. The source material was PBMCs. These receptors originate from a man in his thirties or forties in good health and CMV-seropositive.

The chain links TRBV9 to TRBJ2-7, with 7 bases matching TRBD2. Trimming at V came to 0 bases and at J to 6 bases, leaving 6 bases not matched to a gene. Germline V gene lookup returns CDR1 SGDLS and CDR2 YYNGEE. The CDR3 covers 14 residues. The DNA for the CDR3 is TGTGCCAGCAGCGTAGCCGGGGGGTCGGGCGAGCAGTACTTC. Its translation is CASSVAGGSGEQYF.

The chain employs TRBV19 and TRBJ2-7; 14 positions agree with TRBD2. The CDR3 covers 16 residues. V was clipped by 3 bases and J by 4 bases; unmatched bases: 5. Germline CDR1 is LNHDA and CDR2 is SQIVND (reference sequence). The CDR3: CASSMGTSGSTYEQYF. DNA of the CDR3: TGTGCCAGTAGTATGGGGACTAGCGGGAGTACTTACGAGCAGTACTTC.

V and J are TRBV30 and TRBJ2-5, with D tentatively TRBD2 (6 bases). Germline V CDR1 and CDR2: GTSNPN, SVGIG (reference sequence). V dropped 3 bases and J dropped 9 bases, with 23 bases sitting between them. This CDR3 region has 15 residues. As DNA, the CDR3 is TGTGCCTGGAGGGGACCGGGACTCTCCTCCAATGCCCAGTACTTC. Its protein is CAWRGPGLSSNAQYF.

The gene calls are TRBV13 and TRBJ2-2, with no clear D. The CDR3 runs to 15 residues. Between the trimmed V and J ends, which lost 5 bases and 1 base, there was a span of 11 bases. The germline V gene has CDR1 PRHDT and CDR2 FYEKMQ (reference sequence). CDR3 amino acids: CASSPRSRNTGELFF. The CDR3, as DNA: TGTGCCAGCAGCCCCCGGTCGCGGAACACCGGGGAGCTGTTTTTT.

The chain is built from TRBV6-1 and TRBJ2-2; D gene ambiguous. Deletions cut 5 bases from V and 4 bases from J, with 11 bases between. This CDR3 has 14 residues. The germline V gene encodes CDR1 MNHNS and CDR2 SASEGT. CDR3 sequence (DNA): TGTGCCAGCAGTACGATGGCCACCACCGGGGAGCTGTTTTTT. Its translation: CASSTMATTGELFF.

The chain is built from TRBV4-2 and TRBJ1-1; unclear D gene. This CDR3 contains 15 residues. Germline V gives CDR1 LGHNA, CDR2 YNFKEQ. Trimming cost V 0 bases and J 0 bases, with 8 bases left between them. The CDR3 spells CASSQEGRLNTEAFF. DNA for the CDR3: TGTGCCAGCAGCCAAGAGGGCAGGCTGAACACTGAAGCTTTCTTT.

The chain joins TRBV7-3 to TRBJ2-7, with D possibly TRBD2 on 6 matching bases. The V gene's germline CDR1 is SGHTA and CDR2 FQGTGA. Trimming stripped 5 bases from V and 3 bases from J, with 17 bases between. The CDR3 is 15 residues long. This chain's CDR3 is CASSPSGGRGYEQYF. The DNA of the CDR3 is TGTGCCAGCAGCCCCAGCGGAGGGCGGGGCTACGAGCAGTACTTC.

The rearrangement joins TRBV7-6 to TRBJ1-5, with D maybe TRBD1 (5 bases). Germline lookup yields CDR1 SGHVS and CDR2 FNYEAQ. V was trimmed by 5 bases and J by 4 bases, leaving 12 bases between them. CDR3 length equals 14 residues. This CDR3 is CASSPTVSNQPQHF. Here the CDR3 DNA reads TGTGCCAGCAGCCCGACAGTGTCGAATCAGCCCCAGCATTTT.

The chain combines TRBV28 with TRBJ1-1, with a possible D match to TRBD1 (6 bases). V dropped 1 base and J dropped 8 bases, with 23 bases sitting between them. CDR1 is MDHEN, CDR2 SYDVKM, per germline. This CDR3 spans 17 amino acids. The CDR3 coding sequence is TGTGCCAGCAGTTTATCGGCGGGGAGGGGGGTGACTCCGGAAGCTTTCTTT. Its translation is CASSLSAGRGVTPEAFF.

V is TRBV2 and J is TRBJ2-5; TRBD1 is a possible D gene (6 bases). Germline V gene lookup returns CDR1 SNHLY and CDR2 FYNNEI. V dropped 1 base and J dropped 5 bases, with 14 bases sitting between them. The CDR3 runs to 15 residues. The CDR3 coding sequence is TGTGCCAGCAGTGAAGAGGGGGTGGTACGGGAGACCCAGTACTTC. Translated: CASSEEGVVRETQYF.

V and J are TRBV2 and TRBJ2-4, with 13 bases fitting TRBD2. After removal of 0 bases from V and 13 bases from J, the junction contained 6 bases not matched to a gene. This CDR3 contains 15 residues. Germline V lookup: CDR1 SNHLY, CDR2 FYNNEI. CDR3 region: CASSEAQLAGGIQYF. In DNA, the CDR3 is TGTGCCAGCAGTGAAGCGCAACTAGCGGGAGGGATACAGTACTTC.

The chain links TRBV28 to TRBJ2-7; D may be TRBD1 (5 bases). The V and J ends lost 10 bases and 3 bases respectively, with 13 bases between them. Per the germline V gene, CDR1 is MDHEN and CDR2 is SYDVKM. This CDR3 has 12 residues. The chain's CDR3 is CAIRGQDYEQYF. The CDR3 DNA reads TGTGCCATCCGAGGACAAGACTACGAGCAGTACTTC.

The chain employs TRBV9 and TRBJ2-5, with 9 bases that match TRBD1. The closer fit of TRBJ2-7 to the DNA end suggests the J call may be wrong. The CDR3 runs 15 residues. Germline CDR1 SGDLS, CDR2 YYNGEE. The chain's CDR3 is CASSASDRGMYEQYF. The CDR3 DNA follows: TGTGCCAGCAGCGCCTCGGACAGGGGCATGTACGAGCAGTACTTC.

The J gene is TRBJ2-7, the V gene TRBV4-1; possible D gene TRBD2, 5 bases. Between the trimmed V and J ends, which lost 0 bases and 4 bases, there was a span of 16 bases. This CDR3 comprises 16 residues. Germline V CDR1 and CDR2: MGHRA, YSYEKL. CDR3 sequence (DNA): TGCGCCAGCAGCCAAGATACTCTGACTACCGGTTACGAGCAGTACTTC. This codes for CASSQDTLTTGYEQYF.

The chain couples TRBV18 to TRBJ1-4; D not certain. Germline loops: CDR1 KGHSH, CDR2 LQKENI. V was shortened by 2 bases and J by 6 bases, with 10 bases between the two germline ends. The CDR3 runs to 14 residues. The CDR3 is CASSPYVADEKLFF. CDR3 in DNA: TGTGCCAGCTCACCATACGTGGCGGATGAAAAACTGTTTTTT.

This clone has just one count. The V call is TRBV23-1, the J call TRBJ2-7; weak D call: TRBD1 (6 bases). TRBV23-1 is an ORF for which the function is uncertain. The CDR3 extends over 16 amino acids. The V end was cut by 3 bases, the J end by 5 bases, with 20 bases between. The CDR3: CASSHPYRDTLDEQYF. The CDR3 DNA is TGCGCCAGCAGTCATCCGTACCGGGACACCCTTGACGAGCAGTACTTC.

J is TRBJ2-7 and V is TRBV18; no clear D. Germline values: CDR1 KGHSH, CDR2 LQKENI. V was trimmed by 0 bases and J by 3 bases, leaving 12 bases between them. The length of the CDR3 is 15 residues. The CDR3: CASSPPSVSGYEQYF. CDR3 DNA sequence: TGTGCCAGCTCACCACCCAGTGTATCGGGCTACGAGCAGTACTTC.

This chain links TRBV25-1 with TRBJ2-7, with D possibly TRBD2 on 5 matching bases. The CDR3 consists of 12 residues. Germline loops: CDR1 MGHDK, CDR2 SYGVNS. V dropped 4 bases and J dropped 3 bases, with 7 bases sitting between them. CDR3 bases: TGTGCCAGCAGTGGGGAGTACTACGAGCAGTACTTC. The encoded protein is CASSGEYYEQYF.

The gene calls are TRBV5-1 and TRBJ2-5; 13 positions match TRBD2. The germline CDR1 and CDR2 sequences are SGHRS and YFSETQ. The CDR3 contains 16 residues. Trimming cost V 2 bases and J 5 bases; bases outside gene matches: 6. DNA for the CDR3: TGCGCCAGCAGCTTCAGACTAGCGGGAGGTTCGGAGACCCAGTACTTC. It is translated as CASSFRLAGGSETQYF.

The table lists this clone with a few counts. CDR3 loop: CASSYFGGTNTEAFF. The CDR3 DNA reads as TGTGCCAGCAGTTACTTCGGGGGGACGAACACTGAAGCTTTCTTT. The chain is built from TRBV6-5 and TRBJ1-1; TRBD1 is a possible D gene (5 bases). The CDR3 is 15 amino acids. Germline-derived CDR1 and CDR2 are MNHEY and SVGAGI. Trimming shortened V by 1 base and J by 1 base, and 10 bases separated the two germline ends.

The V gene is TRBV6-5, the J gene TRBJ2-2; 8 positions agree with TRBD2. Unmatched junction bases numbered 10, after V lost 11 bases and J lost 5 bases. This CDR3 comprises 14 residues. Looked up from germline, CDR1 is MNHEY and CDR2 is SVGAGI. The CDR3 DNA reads TGTGCCTCCATAAGCGGGAGTAGAACCGGGGAGCTGTTTTTT. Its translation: CASISGSRTGELFF.

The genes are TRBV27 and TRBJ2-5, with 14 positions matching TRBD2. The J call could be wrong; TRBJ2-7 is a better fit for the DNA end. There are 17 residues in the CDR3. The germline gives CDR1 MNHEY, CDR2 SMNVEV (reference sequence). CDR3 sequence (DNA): TGTGCCAGCAGTCTCGGGACTAGCGGGAGAACCGTCTACGAGCAGTACTTC. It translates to CASSLGTSGRTVYEQYF.

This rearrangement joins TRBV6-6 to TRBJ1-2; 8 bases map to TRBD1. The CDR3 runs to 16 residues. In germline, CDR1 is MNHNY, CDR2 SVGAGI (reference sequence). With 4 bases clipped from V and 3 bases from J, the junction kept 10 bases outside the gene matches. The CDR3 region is CASSSSQQGADYGYTF. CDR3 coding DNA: TGTGCCAGCAGTTCCAGCCAGCAGGGGGCGGACTATGGCTACACCTTC.

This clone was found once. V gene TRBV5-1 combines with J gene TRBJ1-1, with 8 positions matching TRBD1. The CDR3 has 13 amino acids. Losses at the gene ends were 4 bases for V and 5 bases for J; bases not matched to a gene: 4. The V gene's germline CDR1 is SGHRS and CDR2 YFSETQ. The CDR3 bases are TGCGCCAGCAGCGCCCACAGGGGGACTGAAGCTTTCTTT. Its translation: CASSAHRGTEAFF.

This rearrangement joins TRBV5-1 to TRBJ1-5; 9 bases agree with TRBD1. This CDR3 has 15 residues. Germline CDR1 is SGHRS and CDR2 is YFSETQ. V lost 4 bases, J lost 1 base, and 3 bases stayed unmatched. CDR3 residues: CASSPGQGSNQPQHF. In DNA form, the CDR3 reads TGCGCCAGCAGCCCTGGACAGGGGAGCAATCAGCCCCAGCATTTT.

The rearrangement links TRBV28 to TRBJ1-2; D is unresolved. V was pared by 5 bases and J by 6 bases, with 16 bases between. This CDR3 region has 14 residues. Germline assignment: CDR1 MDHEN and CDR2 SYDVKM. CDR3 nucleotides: TGTGCCAGCAGTCCCCGGACGGTGGGAGATGGCTACACCTTC. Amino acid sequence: CASSPRTVGDGYTF.

The DNA of the CDR3 is TGTGCCTGGAGTGTCCTTGGAAACACCATATATTTT. This gives the protein CAWSVLGNTIYF. The genes are TRBV30 and TRBJ1-3; D remains ambiguous. V gave up 0 bases and J gave up 3 bases, with 3 bases separating them. In germline, CDR1 is GTSNPN, CDR2 SVGIG (reference sequence). This CDR3 comprises 12 residues.